The next 13 T cell receptor beta chains were all read from a single sample in a study of blood T cell repertoires in COVID-19. The protocol was immunoSEQ multiplex PCR, while the TCRdb copy is restricted to in-frame clones and leaves out a portion. The table lists roughly 340,000 clones, more than 75% of them singletons, with about 2.1% in the top ten. Sequenced sample: PBMCs or T cells enriched from blood (not recorded which). The source of these receptors is a man aged 40-55 years in a cohort exposed to, infected with or recovered from COVID-19 (not recorded which).

This chain connects TRBV18 to TRBJ2-7; D may be TRBD1 (6 bases). This CDR3 spans 12 amino acids. Trimming removed 5 bases at V and 3 bases at J, with 8 bases between. Germline V gene sequence: CDR1 KGHSH, CDR2 LQKENI. The CDR3 loop reads CASSEGDYEQYF. CDR3 coding DNA: TGTGCCAGCTCAGAGGGGGACTACGAGCAGTACTTC.

The gene calls are TRBV5-5 and TRBJ1-1; possibly TRBD1 for D (6 bases). The ends were cut back, 5 bases at V and 1 base at J, with 15 bases in the middle. Germline V gene sequence: CDR1 SGHKS, CDR2 YYEKEE (reference sequence). The CDR3 has 15 residues. Here the CDR3 DNA reads TGTGCCAGCAGGGCGAGCGGGGGGCGGAACACTGAAGCTTTCTTT. Amino acid sequence: CASRASGGRNTEAFF.

This rearrangement joins TRBV28 to TRBJ1-6; tentative D call: TRBD1 (6 bases). Germline V gene lookup returns CDR1 MDHEN and CDR2 SYDVKM. The CDR3 covers 15 residues. V lost 1 base, J lost 8 bases, and 12 bases lay in between. CDR3 nucleotides: TGTGCCAGCAGTTTATTGAGGACAGCGTATTCACCCCTCCACTTT. It codes for CASSLLRTAYSPLHF.

This chain uses TRBV7-9 with TRBJ2-1, with TRBD2 matching 11 bases. The trim removed 6 bases at V and 8 bases at J, leaving 9 bases unmatched. Germline V gene lookup returns CDR1 SEHNR and CDR2 FQNEAQ (reference sequence). The CDR3 sequence is 15 residues long. CDR3 nucleotides: TGTGCCAGCAGTTCACCGGGACTAGCGGAAGATGAGCAGTTCTTC. It codes for CASSSPGLAEDEQFF.

This clone was observed a handful of times. The chain is built from TRBV5-4 and TRBJ2-5; D gene unclear. The CDR3 sequence is 14 residues long. Germline V gene data show CDR1 as SGHNT and CDR2 as YYREEE (reference sequence). Deletions cut 3 bases from V and 2 bases from J, with 11 bases between. The CDR3 nucleotides read TGTGCCAGCAGCTGGGCCTCTCAACAAGAGACCCAGTACTTC. It yields the protein CASSWASQQETQYF.

J is TRBJ2-3 and V is TRBV6-5; maybe TRBD2 (5 bases). V lost 6 bases and J lost 1, with 11 bases in between. The germline V gene encodes CDR1 MNHEY and CDR2 SVGAGI. CDR3 length equals 14 residues. For the CDR3, the DNA is TGTGCCAGCAGGGTCCCAGCGGGCACAGATACGCAGTATTTT. This translates into CASRVPAGTDTQYF.

This clone was observed a single time. This chain links TRBV3-1 (or the pseudogene TRBV3-2) with TRBJ1-3; tentative D call: TRBD1 (6 bases). The CDR3 is 16 amino acids. Germline CDR1 is LGHDT and CDR2 is YNNKEL (reference sequence). V gave up 5 bases and J gave up 4 bases, with 18 bases separating them. This CDR3 reads CASSWSGGASGNTIYF. For the CDR3, the DNA is TGTGCCAGCAGCTGGTCTGGGGGGGCGTCGGGAAACACCATATATTTT.

The CDR3 here is CAITRGREDTEAFF. The DNA for the CDR3 is TGTGCCATCACCCGCGGGCGAGAGGACACTGAAGCTTTCTTT. The V call is TRBV10-3, the J call TRBJ1-1; D ambiguous. Germline V gene lookup returns CDR1 ENHRY and CDR2 SYGVKD. The CDR3 is made up of 14 amino acids. With 7 bases removed from V and 3 bases from J, the gap between germline ends came to 15 bases.

This clone came up once. This chain joins TRBV10-3 and TRBJ1-5; D is ambiguous. The CDR3 extends over 14 amino acids. Trimming left V 2 bases short and J 7 bases short, with 12 bases between. Looked up from germline, CDR1 is ENHRY and CDR2 is SYGVKD. This CDR3 reads CAISETAAGQPQHF. CDR3 DNA sequence: TGTGCCATCAGTGAGACAGCTGCGGGGCAGCCCCAGCATTTT.

The V and J genes are TRBV27 and TRBJ2-5, with D maybe TRBD2 (6 bases). V lost 5 bases, J lost 5 bases, and 18 bases lay in between. CDR1 and CDR2 (germline): MNHEY, SMNVEV (reference sequence). CDR3 length equals 15 residues. The CDR3, as DNA: TGTGCCAGCAGTGATTTAAACGGGAGACCTGAGACCCAGTACTTC. Amino acid sequence: CASSDLNGRPETQYF.

J is TRBJ1-1 and V is TRBV7-2; tentatively, D is TRBD1 (6 bases). Germline V gives CDR1 SGHTA, CDR2 FQGNSA. There are 16 residues in the CDR3. The ends were cut back, 1 base at V and 1 base at J, with 13 bases in the middle. CDR3 nucleotides: TGTGCCAGCAGCTTAGTAGGGGGTGTGGGGAACACTGAAGCTTTCTTT. Translation gives CASSLVGGVGNTEAFF.

The J gene is TRBJ1-5, the V gene TRBV10-2; tentative D call: TRBD1 (5 bases). The V end was cut by 2 bases, the J end by 7 bases, with 12 bases between. The germline V gene has CDR1 WSHSY and CDR2 SAAADI. The CDR3 contains 14 residues. The CDR3 reads CASSEVQGSQPQHF. CDR3 coding DNA: TGCGCCAGCAGTGAGGTGCAGGGTAGCCAGCCCCAGCATTTT.

V is TRBV25-1 and J is TRBJ1-1, with a weak D call TRBD1 (5 bases). The CDR3 has 17 residues. Trimming pared 1 base from V and 1 base from J, leaving 16 bases between. The germline V gene encodes CDR1 MGHDK and CDR2 SYGVNS. As DNA, the CDR3 is TGTGCCAGCAGTGAATTAGGTCAGGGAATAGCGAACACTGAAGCTTTCTTT. Translation gives CASSELGQGIANTEAFF. Complete variable domain (other parts from reference TRBV25-1 and TRBJ1-1): EADIYQTPRYLVIGTGKKITLECSQTMGHDKMYWYQQDPGMELHLIHYSYGVNSTEKGDLSSESTVSRIRTEHFPLTLESARPSHTSQYLCASSELGQGIANTEAFFGQGTRLTVV.